These 28 T cell receptor beta chains were sequenced from one sample in a study of cytomegalovirus exposure and HLA in healthy donors. A multiplex PCR was run with 60 Vbeta primers and 13 Jbeta primers. Clones were read by immunoSEQ multiplex PCR, and TCRdb kept only the in-frame ones, dropping some. Its clone listing holds about 91,000 clones. The sample comprised PBMCs. These receptors all stem from a woman in her twenties or thirties in good health and CMV-seronegative.

The chain carries TRBV14 and TRBJ1-2; D is unresolved. The CDR3 has 13 residues. Trimming shortened V by 0 bases and J by 3 bases, and 5 bases separated the two germline ends. Germline V gene lookup returns CDR1 SGHDN and CDR2 FVKESK. This chain's CDR3 is CASSQDPDYGYTF. The CDR3 region has the DNA TGTGCCAGCAGCCAAGATCCGGACTATGGCTACACCTTC.

The chain combines TRBV7-9 with TRBJ2-5; TRBD2 aligns across 14 bases. Germline trimming cut 3 bases from V and 1 base from J; bases unmatched to any gene: 1. There are 16 residues in the CDR3. CDR1 SEHNR and CDR2 FQNEAQ come from the germline V gene (reference sequence). CDR3 amino acids: CASSFGTSGSQETQYF. The CDR3 DNA follows: TGTGCCAGCAGCTTCGGGACTAGCGGGAGCCAAGAGACCCAGTACTTC.

This chain joins TRBV7-2 and TRBJ1-5; D unresolved. The V end was cut by 5 bases, the J end by 1 base, with 9 bases between. The CDR3 loop spans 14 amino acids. Germline lookup yields CDR1 SGHTA and CDR2 FQGNSA. The chain's CDR3 is CASSGGGSNQPQHF. Written as DNA, the CDR3 is TGTGCCAGCAGCGGAGGAGGGAGCAATCAGCCCCAGCATTTT.

This chain connects TRBV7-9 to TRBJ2-7; no clear D. The CDR3 extends over 11 amino acids. V was cut by 4 bases and J by 2 bases, with 3 bases left in between. In germline, CDR1 is SEHNR, CDR2 FQNEAQ (reference sequence). This CDR3 reads CASSSAYEQYF. Written as DNA, the CDR3 is TGTGCCAGCAGCTCCGCCTACGAGCAGTACTTC.

This rearrangement joins TRBV7-8 to TRBJ1-5; D remains unclear. CDR1 is SGHVS, CDR2 FQNEAQ, per germline. V was shortened by 5 bases and J by 0 bases, with 14 bases between the two germline ends. There are 16 residues in the CDR3. The CDR3 reads CASSPSRGLSNQPQHF. As DNA, the CDR3 is TGTGCCAGCAGCCCATCGCGGGGTCTTAGCAATCAGCCCCAGCATTTT.

The chain is built from TRBV2 and TRBJ2-1; 9 nucleotides line up with TRBD2. V lost 1 base to trimming and J lost 4 bases; unmatched junction nucleotides: 2. Germline V lookup: CDR1 SNHLY, CDR2 FYNNEI. The length of the CDR3 is 15 residues. This chain's CDR3 is CASSEGLAGYNEQFF. The CDR3 DNA sequence: TGTGCCAGCAGTGAAGGTCTAGCGGGGTACAATGAGCAGTTCTTC.

The chain uses TRBV29-1 and TRBJ2-2, with TRBD2 identical over 10 bases. There are 16 residues in the CDR3. The germline V gene has CDR1 SQVTM and CDR2 ANQGSEA. V gave up 0 bases and J gave up 6 bases; unmatched junction bases: 7. The chain's CDR3 is CSVEDPAGGSPGELFF. The CDR3 nucleotides read TGCAGCGTTGAAGATCCAGCGGGGGGGTCTCCCGGGGAGCTGTTTTTT.

The V call is TRBV5-4, the J call TRBJ2-3, with 8 bases matching TRBD2. The V gene end was trimmed by 2 bases and the J gene end by 1 base; junction bases not matched to a gene: 3. CDR3 size: 15 residues. From germline, CDR1 is SGHNT and CDR2 YYREEE (reference sequence). Here the CDR3 reads CASSLPGLGTDTQYF. CDR3 DNA sequence: TGTGCCAGCAGCTTACCGGGACTAGGCACAGATACGCAGTATTTT. Combining the CDR3 with reference TRBV5-4 and TRBJ2-3 gives the whole variable domain ETGVTQSPTHLIKTRGQQVTLRCSSQSGHNTVSWYQQALGQGPQFIFQYYREEENGRGNFPPRFSGLQFPNYSSELNVNALELDDSALYLCASSLPGLGTDTQYFGPGTRLTVL.

J is TRBJ2-2 and V is TRBV6-1; D possibly corresponds to TRBD2 (5 bases). The germline V gene has CDR1 MNHNS and CDR2 SASEGT. The CDR3 covers 13 residues. Trimming removed 9 bases from V and 2 bases from J, with 10 bases in between. The CDR3 bases are TGTGCCAGTAGCGAGTCTAACACCGGGGAGCTGTTTTTT. This codes for CASSESNTGELFF.

This CDR3 is CASSVGQGVSETQYF. As DNA, the CDR3 is TGCGCCAGCAGTGTGGGACAGGGGGTTTCGGAGACCCAGTACTTC. The genes are TRBV10-1 and TRBJ2-5; TRBD1 agrees at 11 bases. The CDR3 has 15 amino acids. V lost 4 bases and J lost 5; bases outside the gene matches: 6. The germline CDR1 and CDR2 sequences are WNHNN and SYGVQD (reference sequence).

The chain has TRBV11-2 and TRBJ2-5, with 11 bases fitting TRBD2. Per the germline V gene, CDR1 is SGHAT and CDR2 is FQNNGV. J was trimmed by 5 bases and V by 3 bases; bases with no gene match: 5. CDR3 length: 15 residues. The CDR3: CASSFHSGGAETQYF. Written as DNA, the CDR3 is TGTGCCAGCAGCTTTCATAGCGGGGGGGCGGAGACCCAGTACTTC. Complete variable domain (other parts from reference TRBV11-2 and TRBJ2-5): EAGVAQSPRYKIIEKRQSVAFWCNPISGHATLYWYQQILGQGPKLLIQFQNNGVVDDSQLPKDRFSAERLKGVDSTLKIQPAKLEDSAVYLCASSFHSGGAETQYFGPGTRLLVL.

The chain combines TRBV9 with TRBJ2-7, with D hard to call. Between the trimmed V and J ends, which lost 0 bases and 6 bases, there was a span of 16 bases. The CDR3 has 15 amino acids. CDR1 is SGDLS and CDR2 is YYNGEE in the germline V gene. The CDR3 protein is CASSVGPTVSGEQYF. CDR3 bases: TGTGCCAGCAGCGTAGGGCCGACGGTCTCGGGCGAGCAGTACTTC.

V is TRBV10-2 and J is TRBJ2-4; maybe TRBD2 (7 bases). This CDR3 is built from 15 residues. The ends were cut back, 6 bases at V and 4 bases at J, with 16 bases in the middle. Germline CDR1 is WSHSY and CDR2 is SAAADI. CDR3 DNA: TGCGCCAGCAGCGTCAGGGGAGGGGTAAAAAACATTCAGTACTTC. Protein sequence: CASSVRGGVKNIQYF.

The CDR3 nucleotides read TGTGCCAGCAAAAGTCAACAGATCTACGAGCAGTACTTC. The encoded protein is CASKSQQIYEQYF. V is TRBV2 and J is TRBJ2-7; D remains unclear. Between the trimmed V and J ends, which lost 7 bases and 3 bases, there was a span of 13 bases. The CDR3 consists of 13 residues. Germline CDR1 is SNHLY and CDR2 is FYNNEI.

The chain uses TRBV15 and TRBJ2-7; TRBD1 matches at 7 bases. J was trimmed by 3 bases and V by 5 bases; bases with no gene match: 7. Germline V gene lookup returns CDR1 LNHNV and CDR2 YYDKDF (reference sequence). The CDR3 consists of 14 residues. In nucleotides, the CDR3 is TGTGCCACCAGCTCCGGGACAGCCCTCTACGAGCAGTACTTC. This gives the protein CATSSGTALYEQYF.

J is TRBJ1-1 and V is TRBV29-1; TRBD1 aligns across 7 bases. Germline trimming cut 3 bases from V and 4 bases from J; bases unmatched to any gene: 11. Germline values: CDR1 SQVTM, CDR2 ANQGSEA. This CDR3 has 15 residues. CDR3 residues: CSVEDRGQRGTEAFF. CDR3 DNA: TGCAGCGTTGAGGACCGGGGACAGAGGGGCACTGAAGCTTTCTTT.

The J gene is TRBJ1-6, the V gene TRBV7-2, with D tentatively TRBD1 (6 bases). V lost 5 bases and J lost 0, with 17 bases in between. CDR1 is SGHTA and CDR2 is FQGNSA in the germline V gene. The CDR3 has 18 residues. The DNA of the CDR3 is TGTGCCAGCAGCATTACGGGACATTTAAGCTCCTATAATTCACCCCTCCACTTT. Translation: CASSITGHLSSYNSPLHF.

The chain joins TRBV18 to TRBJ2-7; 8 nucleotides agree with TRBD1. This CDR3 region has 15 residues. J was trimmed by 6 bases and V by 4 bases; bases with no gene match: 11. Germline assignment: CDR1 KGHSH and CDR2 LQKENI. Here the CDR3 DNA reads TGTGCCAGCTCACTCGGAGGGGACAGGTCAGGCGAGCAGTACTTC. The encoded protein is CASSLGGDRSGEQYF. Using reference TRBV18 and TRBJ2-7 for the parts outside the CDR3, the full variable domain is NAGVMQNPRHLVRRRGQEARLRCSPMKGHSHVYWYRQLPEEGLKFMVYLQKENIIDESGMPKERFSAEFPKEGPSILRIQQVVRGDSAAYFCASSLGGDRSGEQYFGPGTRLTVT.

The J gene is TRBJ1-1, the V gene TRBV6-1, with TRBD1 matching over 7 bases. CDR1 is MNHNS, CDR2 SASEGT, per germline. Losses at the gene ends were 2 bases for V and 1 base for J; bases not matched to a gene: 7. CDR3 length: 16 residues. The CDR3 nucleotides are TGTGCCAGCAGTGAACATCATGGACAGGAGAACACTGAAGCTTTCTTT. Translation gives CASSEHHGQENTEAFF.

The chain uses TRBV5-1 and TRBJ2-7; the match to TRBD2 covers 10 bases. With V trimmed by 4 bases and J by 3 bases, 13 bases remained unmatched. CDR1 is SGHRS, CDR2 YFSETQ, per germline. The CDR3 has 17 amino acids. CDR3 in DNA: TGCGCCAGCAGCCTACCTCCTAGCGGGAGATCGGGCTACGAGCAGTACTTC. It yields the protein CASSLPPSGRSGYEQYF. The full variable domain, rest sourced from reference TRBV5-1 and TRBJ2-7, is KAGVTQTPRYLIKTRGQQVTLSCSPISGHRSVSWYQQTPGQGLQFLFEYFSETQRNKGNFPGRFSGRQFSNSRSEMNVSTLELGDSALYLCASSLPPSGRSGYEQYFGPGTRLTVT.

This sequence joins TRBV7-6 and TRBJ2-1, with 8 bases fitting TRBD2. This CDR3 contains 17 residues. The germline V gene has CDR1 SGHVS and CDR2 FNYEAQ. Trimming cost V 1 base and J 0 bases; bases outside gene matches: 5. CDR3 bases: TGTGCCAGCAGCTTAGAGGCGAGCGGGAGCTCCTACAATGAGCAGTTCTTC. Its protein is CASSLEASGSSYNEQFF.

The V call is TRBV5-1, the J call TRBJ2-5; 7 bases line up with TRBD1. V lost 0 bases and J lost 6; bases outside the gene matches: 8. Germline lookup yields CDR1 SGHRS and CDR2 YFSETQ. The CDR3 extends over 15 amino acids. The CDR3 DNA is TGCGCCAGCAGCTTGGAAGGGGGCACGGTAAAGACCCAGTACTTC. This gives the protein CASSLEGGTVKTQYF.

The chain recombines TRBV7-9 with TRBJ1-1; D is perhaps TRBD1 (5 bases). CDR1 and CDR2 (germline): SEHNR, FQNEAQ (reference sequence). Trimming took 1 base from V and 4 from J, leaving 10 bases between them. This CDR3 spans 14 amino acids. The CDR3 region has the DNA TGTGCCAGCAGCTTAGGAAGGGGAGGCACTGAAGCTTTCTTT. It specifies CASSLGRGGTEAFF. Variable domain in full (rest from reference TRBV7-9 and TRBJ1-1): DTGVSQNPRHKITKRGQNVTFRCDPISEHNRLYWYRQTLGQGPEFLTYFQNEAQLEKSRLLSDRFSAERPKGSFSTLEIQRTEQGDSAMYLCASSLGRGGTEAFFGQGTRLTVV.

The chain combines TRBV4-1 with TRBJ2-3; 8 positions match TRBD1. This CDR3 is built from 15 residues. Trimming took 3 bases from V and 1 from J; bases not matched to a gene: 3. Germline V gene data show CDR1 as MGHRA and CDR2 as YSYEKL. CDR3 in amino acids: CASSQTGVRTDTQYF. In DNA, the CDR3 is TGCGCCAGCAGCCAGACAGGGGTTCGCACAGATACGCAGTATTTT.

J is TRBJ1-5 and V is TRBV11-1; D remains unclear. Trimming pared 3 bases from V and 3 bases from J, leaving 6 bases between. Germline V gene data show CDR1 as SGHAT and CDR2 as FQDESV (reference sequence). The CDR3 sequence is 13 residues long. DNA of the CDR3: TGTGCCAGCAGCTTGACACTCAATCAGCCCCAGCATTTT. Protein: CASSLTLNQPQHF.

This sequence joins TRBV6-1 and TRBJ1-4; D is uncertain. V gave up 6 bases and J gave up 1 base, with 12 bases separating them. Germline CDR1 is MNHNS and CDR2 is SASEGT. This CDR3 is built from 15 residues. The CDR3 region is CASSPSPETNEKLFF. The CDR3 DNA is TGTGCCAGCAGCCCTAGCCCGGAAACTAATGAAAAACTGTTTTTT.

The J gene is TRBJ2-7, the V gene TRBV19, with TRBD1 matching over 7 bases. The CDR3 is 14 amino acids. V trimming: 7 bases; J trimming: 1 base; junction bases outside the gene matches: 7. CDR1 is LNHDA and CDR2 is SQIVND in the germline V gene (reference sequence). CDR3: CASNPDRDSYEQYF. The CDR3 nucleotides read TGTGCCAGTAACCCCGACAGGGATTCCTACGAGCAGTACTTC.

The V call is TRBV15, the J call TRBJ1-2; 8 bases fit TRBD1. Germline V CDR1 and CDR2: LNHNV, YYDKDF (reference sequence). The ends lost 4 bases at V and 6 bases at J; junction bases unmatched: 4. The CDR3 spans 13 residues. The CDR3 DNA follows: TGTGCCACCAGCACAGGGGGCTCGGATGGCTACACCTTC. Translated, it gives CATSTGGSDGYTF.